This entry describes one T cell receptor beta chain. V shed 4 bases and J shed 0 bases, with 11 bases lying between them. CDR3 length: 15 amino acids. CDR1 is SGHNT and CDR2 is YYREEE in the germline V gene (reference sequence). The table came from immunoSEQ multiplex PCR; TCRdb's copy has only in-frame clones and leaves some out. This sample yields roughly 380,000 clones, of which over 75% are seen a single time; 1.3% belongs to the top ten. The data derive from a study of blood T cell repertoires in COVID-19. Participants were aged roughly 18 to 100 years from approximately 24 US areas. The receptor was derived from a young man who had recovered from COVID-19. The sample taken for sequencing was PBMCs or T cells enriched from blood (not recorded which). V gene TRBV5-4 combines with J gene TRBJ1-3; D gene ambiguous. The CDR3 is CASSTDINSGNTIYF. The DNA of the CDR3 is TGTGCCAGCAGCACTGACATAAACTCTGGAAACACCATATATTTT.